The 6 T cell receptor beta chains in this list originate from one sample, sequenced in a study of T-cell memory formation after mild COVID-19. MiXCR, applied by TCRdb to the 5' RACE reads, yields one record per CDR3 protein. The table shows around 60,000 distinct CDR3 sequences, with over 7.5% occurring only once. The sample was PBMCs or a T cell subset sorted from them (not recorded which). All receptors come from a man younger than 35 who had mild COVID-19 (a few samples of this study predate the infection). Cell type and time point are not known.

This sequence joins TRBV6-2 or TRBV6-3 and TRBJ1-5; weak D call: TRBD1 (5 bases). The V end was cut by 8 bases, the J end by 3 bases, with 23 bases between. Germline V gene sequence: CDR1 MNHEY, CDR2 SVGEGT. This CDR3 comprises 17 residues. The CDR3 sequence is CASGTIQATRYNQPQHF. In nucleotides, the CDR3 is TGTGCCAGCGGGACGATACAGGCAACCCGATACAATCAGCCCCAGCATTTT.

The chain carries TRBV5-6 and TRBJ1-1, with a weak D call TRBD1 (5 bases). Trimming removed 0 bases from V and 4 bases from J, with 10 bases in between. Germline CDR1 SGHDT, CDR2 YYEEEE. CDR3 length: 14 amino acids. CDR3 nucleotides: TGTGCCAGCAGCTTGGACAGGTACCCCACTGAAGCTTTCTTT. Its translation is CASSLDRYPTEAFF.

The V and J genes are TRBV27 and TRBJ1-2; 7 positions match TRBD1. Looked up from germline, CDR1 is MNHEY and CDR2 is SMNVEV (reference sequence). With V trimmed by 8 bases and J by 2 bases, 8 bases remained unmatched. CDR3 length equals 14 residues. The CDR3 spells CASGRPGQNYGYTF. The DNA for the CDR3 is TGTGCCAGCGGCCGGCCGGGACAGAACTATGGCTACACCTTC.

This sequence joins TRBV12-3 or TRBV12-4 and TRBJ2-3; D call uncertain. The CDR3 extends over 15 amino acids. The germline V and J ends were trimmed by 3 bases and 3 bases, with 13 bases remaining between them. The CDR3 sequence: CASSFITFTTDTQYF. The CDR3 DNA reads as TGTGCCAGCAGTTTTATCACCTTCACTACAGATACGCAGTATTTT.

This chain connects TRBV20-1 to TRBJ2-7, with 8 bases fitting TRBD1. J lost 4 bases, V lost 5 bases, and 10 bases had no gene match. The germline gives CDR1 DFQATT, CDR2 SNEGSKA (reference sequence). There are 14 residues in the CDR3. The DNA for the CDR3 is TGCAGTGCTCCCTTAGCAGGGGGCCTATACGAGCAGTACTTC. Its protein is CSAPLAGGLYEQYF.

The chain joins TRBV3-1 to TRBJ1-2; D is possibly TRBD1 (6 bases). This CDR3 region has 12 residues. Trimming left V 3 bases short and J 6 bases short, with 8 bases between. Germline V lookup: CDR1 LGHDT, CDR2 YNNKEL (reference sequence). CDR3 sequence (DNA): TGTGCCAGCAGCCACGGACAGAATGGCTACACCTTC. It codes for CASSHGQNGYTF.